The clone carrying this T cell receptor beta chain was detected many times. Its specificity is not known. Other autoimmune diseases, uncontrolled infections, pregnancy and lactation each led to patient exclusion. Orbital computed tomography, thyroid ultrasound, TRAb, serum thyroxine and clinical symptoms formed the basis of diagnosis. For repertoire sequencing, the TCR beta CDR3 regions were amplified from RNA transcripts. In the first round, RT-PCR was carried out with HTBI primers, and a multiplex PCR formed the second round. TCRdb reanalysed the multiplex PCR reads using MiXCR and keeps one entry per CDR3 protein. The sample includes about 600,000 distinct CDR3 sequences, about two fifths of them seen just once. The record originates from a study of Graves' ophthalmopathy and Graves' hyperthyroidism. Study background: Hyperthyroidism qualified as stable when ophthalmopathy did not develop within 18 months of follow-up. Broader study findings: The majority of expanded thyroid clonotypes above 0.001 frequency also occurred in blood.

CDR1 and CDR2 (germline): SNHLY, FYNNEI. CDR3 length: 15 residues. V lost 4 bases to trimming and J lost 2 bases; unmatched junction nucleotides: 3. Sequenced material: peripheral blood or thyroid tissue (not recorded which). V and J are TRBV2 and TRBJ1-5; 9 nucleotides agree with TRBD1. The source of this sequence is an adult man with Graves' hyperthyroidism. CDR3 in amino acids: CASSGRTGGNQPQHF. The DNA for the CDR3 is TGTGCCAGCAGTGGCAGGACAGGGGGCAATCAGCCCCAGCATTTT.